This paragraph reports one T cell receptor beta chain. The sample originates from a study of blood T cell repertoires in COVID-19. Study-wide context: T cells, B-cell-depleted T cells, or PBMCs supplied cDNA or gDNA.

The V end was cut by 2 bases, the J end by 4 bases, with 14 bases between. CDR3 size: 15 residues. CDR1 LNHDA and CDR2 SQIVND come from the germline V gene (reference sequence). Individuals aged about 18 to 90 years were recruited from 24 US areas. The recovered donors of Cohort 3 showed two negative PCRs, clearance, or symptom resolution. Sequencing was performed with immunoSEQ multiplex PCR; in TCRdb, only in-frame clones are kept and a portion is missing. The sample shows 150,000 to 200,000 clones, about nine tenths of them seen only once. The receptor was isolated from a woman aged 18-30 years who had recovered from COVID-19. The sequenced material came from PBMCs or T cells enriched from blood (not recorded which). The V gene is TRBV19, the J gene TRBJ1-2; D unclear. CDR3 DNA: TGTGCCAGTAGTATATTTGGGCCCTCGTCCTATGGCTACACCTTC. The encoded protein is CASSIFGPSSYGYTF. Based on the CDR3 plus reference TRBV19 and TRBJ1-2, the full variable domain is DGGITQSPKYLFRKEGQNVTLSCEQNLNHDAMYWYRQDPGQGLRLIYYSQIVNDFQKGDIAEGYSVSREKKESFPLTVTSAQKNPTAFYLCASSIFGPSSYGYTFGSGTRLTVV.